What follows is one T cell receptor beta chain and its context. As yet, its antigen is unknown. The data were obtained in a study of shared clonotypes between healthy human individuals. Study-wide findings and caveats: Clonotype sharing levels among donors were expected to vary with sequencing depth. In having few donors, the study represented limited genetic and exposure-history diversity.

The CDR3 totals 18 residues. Germline-derived CDR1 and CDR2 are LGHNA and YNFKEQ. The germline V and J ends were trimmed by 1 base and 1 base, with 14 bases remaining between them. Tens of millions of PBMCs were counted before genomic DNA extraction. Under the authors' procedure: Junction-only sequences without quality scores were provided by ImmunoSEQ, so filtering was different. Generated by immunoSEQ multiplex PCR, the TCRdb table keeps only in-frame clones and is missing some. The D gene and trimming were derived from the DNA, and the V and J assignments and clone size from that table. The profile shows about 450,000 clones, roughly 85% of them singletons.

The TCR was taken from a woman aged 40 to 49 in good health. Some clones in this sample may be carry-over from other donors' samples. Sequenced: PBMCs. This chain uses TRBV4-2 with TRBJ2-6; D perhaps matches TRBD1 (5 bases). The CDR3 region has the DNA TGTGCCAGCAGCCAAGTAAGTGGACGGACATCTGGGGCCAACGTCCTGACTTTC. It specifies CASSQVSGRTSGANVLTF.